Shown below are 16 T cell receptor beta chains from a single sample sequenced in a study of cytomegalovirus exposure and HLA in healthy donors. The PCR had 60 Vbeta and 13 Jbeta primers. TCRdb's copy holds only in-frame clones and misses some; the assay was immunoSEQ multiplex PCR. The sample holds roughly 130,000 clones, 83% seen once. The sequenced sample was PBMCs. The receptor source for this set is a girl between 2 and 10 years old in good health and CMV-seronegative.

The chain joins TRBV4-3 to TRBJ1-4; no firm D call. Germline CDR1 LGHNA, CDR2 YSLEER. The CDR3 consists of 15 residues. Trimming left V 1 base short and J 7 bases short, with 13 bases between. The CDR3 nucleotides are TGCGCCAGCAGCCAAGGTTGGGGTAGCGGTGAAAAACTGTTTTTT. Amino acids: CASSQGWGSGEKLFF.

This chain connects TRBV9 to TRBJ2-1; D is uncertain. This CDR3 has 15 residues. Trimming shortened V by 0 bases and J by 2 bases, and 9 bases separated the two germline ends. The V gene's germline CDR1 is SGDLS and CDR2 YYNGEE. The CDR3 loop is CASSVVGQAYNEQFF. Written as DNA, the CDR3 is TGTGCCAGCAGCGTAGTAGGTCAGGCCTACAATGAGCAGTTCTTC. The full variable domain, in which reference TRBV9 and TRBJ2-1 provide the parts outside the CDR3, is DSGVTQTPKHLITATGQRVTLRCSPRSGDLSVYWYQQSLDQGLQFLIQYYNGEERAKGNILERFSAQQFPDLHSELNLSSLELGDSALYFCASSVVGQAYNEQFFGPGTRLTVL.

The chain joins TRBV28 to TRBJ1-4; maybe TRBD1 (5 bases). Trimming took off 4 bases at V and 3 bases at J, with 18 bases between the two ends. CDR1 and CDR2 (germline): MDHEN, SYDVKM. The CDR3 is 17 amino acids. CDR3 nucleotide sequence: TGTGCCAGCAGTTCTCCCGACTCCCCGGGGGCTAATGAAAAACTGTTTTTT. It is translated as CASSSPDSPGANEKLFF. The full variable domain, completed using reference TRBV28 and TRBJ1-4, is DVKVTQSSRYLVKRTGEKVFLECVQDMDHENMFWYRQDPGLGLRLIYFSYDVKMKEKGDIPEGYSVSREKKERFSLILESASTNQTSMYLCASSSPDSPGANEKLFFGSGTQLSVL.

This CDR3 reads CASSPRQGSQGYTF. The CDR3 nucleotides read TGTGCCAGCTCACCGAGACAGGGGAGCCAGGGCTACACCTTC. The chain carries TRBV18 and TRBJ1-2; TRBD1 matches at 8 bases. The CDR3 consists of 14 residues. Trimming removed 3 bases from V and 8 bases from J; junction bases left unmatched: 8. Germline assignment: CDR1 KGHSH and CDR2 LQKENI.

V usage is TRBV6-6 and J usage is TRBJ1-1, with no clear D. V was clipped by 5 bases and J by 2 bases, with 3 bases between them. Germline V gives CDR1 MNHNY, CDR2 SVGAGI (reference sequence). This CDR3 comprises 11 residues. The CDR3 bases are TGTGCCAGCAGTGTAAACACTGAAGCTTTCTTT. Protein: CASSVNTEAFF.

The CDR3, as DNA: TGTGCCAGCAGCGTAGCTGGCTCGTTCCACCCCAACTATGGCTACACCTTC. Protein product: CASSVAGSFHPNYGYTF. The chain is built from TRBV9 and TRBJ1-2; D ambiguous. There are 17 residues in the CDR3. Looked up from germline, CDR1 is SGDLS and CDR2 is YYNGEE. The germline V and J ends were trimmed by 0 bases and 2 bases, with 17 bases remaining between them.

This clone was counted a single time. This sequence joins TRBV28 and TRBJ1-2; weak D call: TRBD1 (6 bases). This CDR3 is 13 amino acids long. Germline V CDR1 and CDR2: MDHEN, SYDVKM. Trimming removed 9 bases at V and 8 bases at J, with 19 bases between. The CDR3 loop is CASGGASILGYTF. Here the CDR3 DNA reads TGTGCCAGTGGGGGGGCCTCCATATTGGGCTACACCTTC.

The chain carries TRBV7-9 and TRBJ2-3; the D is unclear. V was pared by 4 bases and J by 3 bases, with 8 bases between. Germline CDR1 SEHNR, CDR2 FQNEAQ (reference sequence). The length of the CDR3 is 13 residues. The CDR3 DNA reads as TGTGCCAGCAGCTCCGACTTGACAGATACGCAGTATTTT. This encodes CASSSDLTDTQYF.

The rearrangement joins TRBV30 to TRBJ1-4; no definite D call. CDR3 length: 16 residues. V gave up 3 bases and J gave up 7 bases, with 21 bases separating them. Looked up from germline, CDR1 is GTSNPN and CDR2 is SVGIG (reference sequence). In nucleotides, the CDR3 is TGTGCCTGGAGCGCGGAGGTTCCCAGCCTAGGTGAAAAACTGTTTTTT. Its translation: CAWSAEVPSLGEKLFF.

This clone has a handful of counts. The gene calls are TRBV6-6 and TRBJ2-7, with 8 bases identical to TRBD2. This CDR3 spans 16 amino acids. Germline V CDR1 and CDR2: MNHNY, SVGAGI (reference sequence). V lost 6 bases to trimming and J lost 6 bases; unmatched junction nucleotides: 16. The CDR3 protein is CASRGESAGGPFEQYF. CDR3 coding DNA: TGTGCCAGCAGAGGTGAGAGTGCGGGAGGCCCTTTCGAGCAGTACTTC.

The V call is TRBV5-1, the J call TRBJ2-7; TRBD2 agrees at 8 bases. The CDR3 is 14 residues long. Germline values: CDR1 SGHRS, CDR2 YFSETQ. Trimming removed 2 bases from V and 5 bases from J; junction bases left unmatched: 6. The CDR3 protein is CASSFSGGANEQYF. CDR3 nucleotides: TGCGCCAGCAGCTTCTCCGGGGGGGCCAACGAGCAGTACTTC. The full variable domain, completed using reference TRBV5-1 and TRBJ2-7, is KAGVTQTPRYLIKTRGQQVTLSCSPISGHRSVSWYQQTPGQGLQFLFEYFSETQRNKGNFPGRFSGRQFSNSRSEMNVSTLELGDSALYLCASSFSGGANEQYFGPGTRLTVT.

V and J are TRBV5-1 and TRBJ2-3; 9 bases align to TRBD1. This CDR3 has 15 amino acids. Germline V lookup: CDR1 SGHRS, CDR2 YFSETQ. Trimming at V came to 2 bases and at J to 5 bases, leaving 6 bases not matched to a gene. CDR3 sequence reads: CASSLRDRVIDTQYF. The CDR3 DNA reads TGCGCCAGCAGCTTACGGGACAGGGTGATAGATACGCAGTATTTT.

The chain couples TRBV6-6 to TRBJ1-1, with 8 positions matching TRBD1. V was pared by 4 bases and J by 5 bases, with 3 bases of the junction left unmatched. Germline CDR1 MNHNY, CDR2 SVGAGI (reference sequence). The CDR3 spans 13 residues. CDR3 DNA: TGTGCCAGCAGTTGGACAGGGAGGACTGAAGCTTTCTTT. Translated, it gives CASSWTGRTEAFF.

The J gene is TRBJ2-1, the V gene TRBV7-6; 11 nucleotides align to TRBD2. The CDR3 consists of 14 residues. Germline V gene lookup returns CDR1 SGHVS and CDR2 FNYEAQ. J gave up 6 bases and V 3 bases, and 1 base lay outside the gene matches. The CDR3 DNA sequence: TGTGCCAGCAGCTTCACTAGCGGGGGCAATGAGCAGTTCTTC. This encodes CASSFTSGGNEQFF.

V gene TRBV10-2 combines with J gene TRBJ2-1, with 12 nucleotides matching TRBD2. This CDR3 has 16 amino acids. V lost 1 base and J lost 5; bases outside the gene matches: 3. Germline values: CDR1 WSHSY, CDR2 SAAADI. CDR3 nucleotide sequence: TGCGCCAGCAGTGAGTGGCTAGCGGGAGGGAACAATGAGCAGTTCTTC. This sequence encodes CASSEWLAGGNNEQFF.

The chain uses TRBV7-9 and TRBJ2-5; weak D call: TRBD2 (6 bases). This CDR3 comprises 16 residues. Trimming pared 5 bases from V and 2 bases from J, leaving 18 bases between. Germline assignment: CDR1 SEHNR and CDR2 FQNEAQ (reference sequence). CDR3 loop: CASSHSGRPGQETQYF. As DNA, the CDR3 is TGTGCCAGCAGCCATAGCGGACGGCCGGGGCAAGAGACCCAGTACTTC.